The 22 T cell receptor beta chains presented below share a single source sample, sequenced in a study of blood T cell repertoires in COVID-19. Assay used: immunoSEQ multiplex PCR; TCRdb lists only in-frame clones, some missing. Of about 210,000 clones listed, roughly 86% were seen once; the top ten hold approximately 8%. The sample consisted of peripheral blood. The receptors come from a woman in her forties or fifties with active or convalescent COVID-19.

This sequence joins TRBV24-1 and TRBJ2-1; no clear D gene. This CDR3 comprises 14 residues. The V gene lost 4 bases and the J gene lost 7 bases, with 13 bases spanning the gap. CDR1 and CDR2 (germline): KGHDR, SFDVKD. CDR3: CATSELDKSNEQFF. The CDR3 bases are TGTGCCACCAGTGAGTTAGACAAGTCGAATGAGCAGTTCTTC.

The chain employs TRBV7-3 and TRBJ2-3; D gene ambiguous. CDR3 size: 12 residues. V was trimmed by 4 bases and J by 2 bases, leaving 4 bases between them. Germline V CDR1 and CDR2: SGHTA, FQGTGA. This CDR3 is CASSSYTDTQYF. The DNA for the CDR3 is TGTGCCAGCAGCTCGTACACAGATACGCAGTATTTT. Based on the CDR3 plus reference TRBV7-3 and TRBJ2-3, the full variable domain is GAGVSQTPSNKVTEKGKYVELRCDPISGHTALYWYRQSLGQGPEFLIYFQGTGAADDSGLPNDRFFAVRPEGSVSTLKIQRTERGDSAVYLCASSSYTDTQYFGPGTRLTVL.

The chain carries TRBV3-1 (or the pseudogene TRBV3-2) and TRBJ1-1, with 7 positions matching TRBD1. V dropped 5 bases and J dropped 5; count of bases not matched to a gene: 5. Looked up from germline, CDR1 is LGHDT and CDR2 is YNNKEL (reference sequence). This CDR3 region has 13 residues. DNA for the CDR3: TGTGCCAGCAGCTACAGACAGGGTACTGAAGCTTTCTTT. This translates into CASSYRQGTEAFF.

The chain combines TRBV3-1 (or the pseudogene TRBV3-2) with TRBJ2-7; D may be TRBD1 (6 bases). The germline gives CDR1 LGHDT, CDR2 YNNKEL (reference sequence). The length of the CDR3 is 12 residues. V lost 2 bases and J 5 bases, leaving 7 bases between the germline ends. The chain's CDR3 is CASSQRGNEQYF. CDR3 nucleotide sequence: TGTGCCAGCAGCCAAAGGGGGAACGAGCAGTACTTC.

The chain carries TRBV7-2 and TRBJ2-7, with 8 positions matching TRBD2. V gave up 4 bases and J gave up 4 bases; unmatched junction bases: 3. This CDR3 is 13 amino acids long. Germline V gives CDR1 SGHTA, CDR2 FQGNSA. The CDR3 loop is CASSSGGGYEQYF. The CDR3 DNA follows: TGTGCCAGCAGCTCCGGGGGGGGGTACGAGCAGTACTTC. Supplemented by reference TRBV7-2 and TRBJ2-7, the full variable domain reads GAGVSQSPSNKVTEKGKDVELRCDPISGHTALYWYRQSLGQGLEFLIYFQGNSAPDKSGLPSDRFSAERTGGSVSTLTIQRTQQEDSAVYLCASSSGGGYEQYFGPGTRLTVT.

This chain connects TRBV5-5 to TRBJ2-1; weak D call: TRBD1 (6 bases). The germline CDR1 and CDR2 sequences are SGHKS and YYEKEE (reference sequence). This CDR3 contains 15 residues. Trimming stripped 4 bases from V and 3 bases from J, with 14 bases between. The CDR3 sequence is CASSPGTFNYNEQFF. The DNA for the CDR3 is TGTGCCAGCAGCCCTGGGACATTTAACTACAATGAGCAGTTCTTC.

The CDR3 region has the DNA TGTGCCAGCAGCTTGGACTTAGCCCACAATGAGCAGTTCTTC. Translation: CASSLDLAHNEQFF. The V call is TRBV5-4, the J call TRBJ2-1; D remains unclear. Trimming took 0 bases from V and 5 from J, leaving 9 bases between them. The CDR3 sequence is 14 residues long. Looked up from germline, CDR1 is SGHNT and CDR2 is YYREEE (reference sequence). Variable domain in full (rest from reference TRBV5-4 and TRBJ2-1): ETGVTQSPTHLIKTRGQQVTLRCSSQSGHNTVSWYQQALGQGPQFIFQYYREEENGRGNFPPRFSGLQFPNYSSELNVNALELDDSALYLCASSLDLAHNEQFFGPGTRLTVL.

Note on this clone: An end of the junction differs from the germline gene, which may be a read error. This chain joins TRBV6-5 and TRBJ1-4; 8 bases match TRBD1. Germline values: CDR1 MNHEY, CDR2 SVGAGI. The CDR3 loop spans 12 amino acids. CDR3 DNA sequence: TGTGCGGGACAGGTGGGGAATGAAGAACTGTTTTTT. The encoded protein is CAGQVGNEELFF.

This clone was picked up a small number of times. The V gene is TRBV6-5, the J gene TRBJ1-1; a possible D gene is TRBD1 (5 bases). Germline CDR1 reads MNHEY; CDR2 reads SVGAGI. The CDR3 consists of 15 residues. Trimming took off 6 bases at V and 0 bases at J, with 14 bases between the two ends. DNA of the CDR3: TGTGCCAGCAGCTCACTTCGGGGGGTGAACACTGAAGCTTTCTTT. Its translation: CASSSLRGVNTEAFF.

V gene TRBV28 combines with J gene TRBJ2-5, with 14 bases identical to TRBD2. The CDR3 has 15 residues. Germline V gene sequence: CDR1 MDHEN, CDR2 SYDVKM. V dropped 3 bases and J dropped 4; count of bases not matched to a gene: 1. The CDR3 here is CASSFGTSGGETQYF. CDR3 nucleotides: TGTGCCAGCAGTTTCGGGACTAGCGGGGGAGAGACCCAGTACTTC.

The chain couples TRBV20-1 to TRBJ1-2; possible D gene TRBD1, 6 bases. Between the trimmed V and J ends, which lost 3 bases and 8 bases, there was a span of 10 bases. The V gene's germline CDR1 is DFQATT and CDR2 SNEGSKA (reference sequence). CDR3 length equals 11 residues. This CDR3 is CSARGTYGYTF. In nucleotides, the CDR3 is TGCAGTGCTAGGGGGACATACGGCTACACCTTC.

This rearrangement joins TRBV9 to TRBJ2-3; maybe TRBD1 (6 bases). Germline lookup yields CDR1 SGDLS and CDR2 YYNGEE. V was pared by 0 bases and J by 2 bases, with 13 bases between. The CDR3 covers 16 residues. CDR3 residues: CASSVASGETTDTQYF. CDR3 DNA: TGTGCCAGCAGCGTAGCTTCAGGGGAGACCACAGATACGCAGTATTTT.

The chain joins TRBV19 to TRBJ1-2; 7 bases are a match to TRBD1. CDR1 and CDR2 (germline): LNHDA, SQIVND (reference sequence). The trim removed 6 bases at V and 10 bases at J, leaving 8 bases unmatched. CDR3 length equals 12 residues. The CDR3: CASSRTGPFYTF. Written as DNA, the CDR3 is TGTGCCAGTAGCCGGACAGGTCCCTTCTACACCTTC.

V is TRBV18 and J is TRBJ1-3; D ambiguous. The ends were cut back, 4 bases at V and 9 bases at J, with 25 bases in the middle. CDR1 is KGHSH and CDR2 is LQKENI in the germline V gene. This CDR3 region has 17 residues. CDR3 in DNA: TGTGCCAGCTCACAGCTAAGACCGGATCTGGGCGGGAGCACCATATATTTT. Its protein product is CASSQLRPDLGGSTIYF.

V usage is TRBV7-6 and J usage is TRBJ2-4, with D possibly being TRBD2 (5 bases). From germline, CDR1 is SGHVS and CDR2 FNYEAQ. Trimming cost V 1 base and J 9 bases, with 10 bases left between them. The CDR3 is 13 amino acids. The CDR3 region is CASSLEVGSIQYF. CDR3 coding DNA: TGTGCCAGCAGCTTAGAGGTGGGGAGCATTCAGTACTTC.

The chain carries TRBV12-5 and TRBJ1-1, with TRBD1 matching 11 bases. The germline CDR1 and CDR2 sequences are LGHNT and FRNRAP. The CDR3 has 12 residues. Trimming took 5 bases from V and 12 from J; bases not matched to a gene: 5. As DNA, the CDR3 is TGTGCTAGTGGTCCGGACAGGGGGCGGACTTTCTTT. This codes for CASGPDRGRTFF.

The chain has TRBV30 and TRBJ2-1; the match to TRBD2 covers 14 bases. The CDR3 runs 15 residues. The germline gives CDR1 GTSNPN, CDR2 SVGIG (reference sequence). V shed 7 bases and J 0 bases; nucleotides not matched to a gene: 2. The CDR3 region has the DNA TGTGCCTTGGGGACTAGCGGGAGCTCCTACAATGAGCAGTTCTTC. It is translated as CALGTSGSSYNEQFF.

The chain employs TRBV19 and TRBJ1-1; a weak D match, TRBD1 (6 bases). The CDR3 sequence is 14 residues long. Germline CDR1 is LNHDA and CDR2 is SQIVND (reference sequence). The ends were cut back, 5 bases at V and 5 bases at J, with 15 bases in the middle. Here the CDR3 reads CASSGDRFGTEAFF. In DNA, the CDR3 is TGTGCCAGTAGTGGTGACAGGTTTGGGACTGAAGCTTTCTTT. The variable domain in full, with the rest retrieved from reference TRBV19 and TRBJ1-1, is DGGITQSPKYLFRKEGQNVTLSCEQNLNHDAMYWYRQDPGQGLRLIYYSQIVNDFQKGDIAEGYSVSREKKESFPLTVTSAQKNPTAFYLCASSGDRFGTEAFFGQGTRLTVV.

This clone was detected only a few times. This chain links TRBV12-2 with TRBJ1-2. TRBV12-2 is an annotated pseudogene. The CDR3 contains 16 residues. The CDR3 DNA is TGTGCAAGTCGCTTGGGCAGGAGGGGTGGCCGCTATGGCTACACCTTC. Protein: CASRLGRRGGRYGYTF.

The gene calls are TRBV10-2 and TRBJ2-7; maybe TRBD1 (5 bases). V was shortened by 6 bases and J by 2 bases, with 11 bases between the two germline ends. In germline, CDR1 is WSHSY, CDR2 SAAADI. This CDR3 contains 13 residues. This CDR3 reads CASSSGRTYEQYF. CDR3 DNA sequence: TGCGCCAGCAGCTCAGGGCGAACCTACGAGCAGTACTTC.

The chain has TRBV6-5 and TRBJ1-3, with TRBD1 identical over 7 bases. V gave up 8 bases and J gave up 2 bases; unmatched junction bases: 6. This CDR3 is 14 amino acids long. Germline CDR1 MNHEY, CDR2 SVGAGI. As DNA, the CDR3 is TGTGCCAGCCGACTCCAGGGGGCTGGAAACACCATATATTTT. It is translated as CASRLQGAGNTIYF.

The V gene is TRBV5-1, the J gene TRBJ2-1, with D maybe TRBD2 (6 bases). The germline V gene encodes CDR1 SGHRS and CDR2 YFSETQ. Between the trimmed V and J ends, which lost 0 bases and 15 bases, there was a span of 10 bases. The CDR3 extends over 11 amino acids. CDR3 nucleotides: TGCGCCAGCAGCTTGGGGCGGGATGGGTTCTTC. Its translation is CASSLGRDGFF.